This T cell receptor beta chain stems from a study of human T cells and chemical hapten exposure (dated by TCRdb to about 2021). For the wider study: For sensitization, 2% DPC in acetone was applied to a roughly 2 cm by roughly 2 cm area of upper inner arm skin. Throughout the study period of around 25 weeks, patients also received therapeutic DPC doses to the scalp every week. Patch tests used Finn chambers with 0.01% DPC on the upper back, scored after 6 days by International Contact Dermatitis Research Group standards. The mostly female patient cohort included alopecia areata with under or over 50% scalp involvement, alopecia totalis and alopecia universalis. The libraries were sequenced as a pool, and the TCR yield per sample differed mostly because of small variations in library volumes within the pool. In alopecia patients, the study followed how the peripheral blood TCR repertoire changed in vivo over primary and secondary sensitization to diphenylcyclopropenone (DPC), a hapten. Patient blood was sampled pre-sensitization (week 0) and at 2, 6 and about 24 weeks after DPC sensitization. For TCR sequencing, blood came from about 29 alopecia patients at anywhere from one to four time points (pre-sensitization, 2, 6 and 24 weeks).

For CDR1 and CDR2, the germline V gene lists LGHNA and YNFKEQ. From the cysteine up to the phenylalanine, the CDR3 has a length of 15 residues. Only the CDR3 part of the read is kept: 45 bases, read in frame from the first base. Trimming takes 1 base from V and 1 base from J, and the germline ends sit 10 bases apart. The investigation overall reported the following: After repeated subsampling, changes were observed in the strength of the expansion versus patch-test correlation and in the threshold at which the correlation became significant. All patients had alopecia, a presumed autoimmune disease, so their immune response might differ from that of healthy individuals. DPC sensitization did not change the number of TCRs with a frequency above 1 in 1000, and there was no evidence of changes in global repertoire structure. Patch test score was positively correlated with the number of PT1 expanded TCRs, with significance at thresholds 8, 16 and 32 but not at 4. Expanded TCRs formed significantly more large CDR3 similarity clusters than pre-sensitization or healthy control sets, consistent with antigen-driven responses.

In regard to this clonotype: Its antigen is not yet known. The input lacks base qualities; no much larger clone sits a single base away.

The sample's time point label, in plain terms: patch test 1, 2 weeks after DPC sensitization. Explained via the paper, the treatment or condition label denotes: therapeutic diphenylcyclopropenone sensitization with weekly scalp DPC. At each patch-test visit, blood was drawn before the patch test was applied. To be eligible, patients had to be aged 18 to 70, diagnosed with alopecia and judged suitable for DPC therapy, while pregnant patients were excluded. Total RNA was extracted from unfractionated whole blood that had been collected in Tempus Blood RNA tubes. Libraries came from RACE. The reads were generated on a NextSeq 500. During library preparation, unique molecular identifiers were attached to individual cDNA molecules so that TCRs could be counted quantitatively and reproducibly. From each blood RNA sample, both TCR alpha and TCR beta chains were sequenced. As for how the authors treated the data: The median number of TCRs per sample was around 100,000, ranging from about 20,000 to 750,000. The Decombinator software suite was used to annotate V, J and CDR3 in the TCR reads. For PS versus PT1 abundance plots, all samples were subsampled to the same number of TCRs (28,000). TCRs were defined as expanded if absent before sensitization and observed at least eight times at the 2-week time point. TCRdb's own reprocessing of the public reads used fastp at Q25 and MiXCR and kept productive beta chains. A single entry per CDR3 protein holds the most common genes and DNA from its merged rows. The V and J calls and clone size come from TCRdb's table, not from the authors' own analysis. The sample contains 45,000 to 60,000 distinct CDR3 sequences, 9.3% of them found a single time. The top ten constitute 10% to 15% of the sample.

The rearranged segments are TRBV4-2 and TRBJ1-1; TRBD1 is possibly the D segment (5 matching bases). The specimen was whole blood, collected in connection with sensitization to the hapten diphenylcyclopropenone (DPC). The TCR was taken from a woman aged 35 to 49 with alopecia areata. Some clones in this sample may be carry-over from other donors' samples. In nucleotide form, the sequence is TGTGCCAGCAGCCAAGTGGTAGGGACGAACACTGAAGCTTTCTTT. Its translation reads: CASSQVVGTNTEAFF.